The 31 T cell receptor beta chains in this list originate from one sample, sequenced in a study of T cell responses to AZD1222 COVID-19 vaccine. Method: immunoSEQ multiplex PCR; TCRdb's copy keeps in-frame clones and lacks some. The top ten hold around 5.8% of the sample, which has 150,000 to 200,000 clones, 90% seen once. Sequenced here: peripheral blood, sampled on day 0 of AZD1222 vaccination. These receptors came from an adult in good health.

The V and J genes are TRBV27 and TRBJ2-3, with 9 bases that match TRBD1. In germline, CDR1 is MNHEY, CDR2 SMNVEV (reference sequence). With 4 bases clipped from V and 2 bases from J, the junction kept 1 base outside the gene matches. CDR3 length: 14 residues. CDR3 protein: CASSWTGATDTQYF. CDR3 in DNA: TGTGCCAGCAGTTGGACAGGGGCCACAGATACGCAGTATTTT.

The chain has TRBV4-3 and TRBJ1-1, with a tentative D call TRBD1 (6 bases). Germline CDR1 LGHNA, CDR2 YSLEER. This CDR3 has 14 amino acids. Trimming pared 0 bases from V and 1 base from J, leaving 6 bases between. The CDR3 protein is CASSQDRGNTEAFF. DNA for the CDR3: TGCGCCAGCAGCCAAGACAGGGGGAACACTGAAGCTTTCTTT.

The chain combines TRBV4-3 with TRBJ2-5, with 12 bases aligning to TRBD1. This CDR3 has 15 amino acids. Unmatched junction bases numbered 7, after V lost 2 bases and J lost 9 bases. Germline V gives CDR1 LGHNA, CDR2 YSLEER. CDR3 nucleotide sequence: TGCGCCAGCAGCCAAACCGGGACAGGGGGCAGGTCCCAGTACTTC. Its translation: CASSQTGTGGRSQYF.

The chain uses TRBV18 and TRBJ2-2; D remains unclear. From germline, CDR1 is KGHSH and CDR2 LQKENI. Trimming shortened V by 4 bases and J by 1 base, and 10 bases separated the two germline ends. The CDR3 spans 15 residues. The CDR3 sequence: CASSLAAKNTGELFF. The CDR3 coding sequence is TGTGCCAGCTCACTGGCAGCAAAGAACACCGGGGAGCTGTTTTTT. Full variable domain (outside the CDR3, taken from reference TRBV18 and TRBJ2-2): NAGVMQNPRHLVRRRGQEARLRCSPMKGHSHVYWYRQLPEEGLKFMVYLQKENIIDESGMPKERFSAEFPKEGPSILRIQQVVRGDSAAYFCASSLAAKNTGELFFGEGSRLTVL.

This chain uses TRBV20-1 with TRBJ2-7; D gene unclear. Deletions cut 3 bases from V and 0 bases from J, with 6 bases between. This CDR3 spans 12 amino acids. The germline CDR1 and CDR2 sequences are DFQATT and SNEGSKA (reference sequence). The CDR3 reads CSASESSYEQYF. For the CDR3, the DNA is TGCAGTGCTAGTGAGTCCTCCTACGAGCAGTACTTC.

The DNA of the CDR3 is TGTGCCAGCAGTTGGGGACAGGGGATTGACACCGGGGAGCTGTTTTTT. This sequence encodes CASSWGQGIDTGELFF. V is TRBV6-5 and J is TRBJ2-2; the match to TRBD1 covers 10 bases. Germline loops: CDR1 MNHEY, CDR2 SVGAGI. Germline trimming cut 4 bases from V and 3 bases from J; bases unmatched to any gene: 5. This CDR3 has 16 residues.

V and J are TRBV4-3 and TRBJ2-3; D is perhaps TRBD2 (6 bases). V gave up 2 bases and J gave up 3 bases, with 21 bases separating them. This CDR3 is 18 amino acids long. Germline loops: CDR1 LGHNA, CDR2 YSLEER. The CDR3 region has the DNA TGCGCCAGCAGCCAACAATGGGTGCAGGGCGGGGTAACAGATACGCAGTATTTT. This translates into CASSQQWVQGGVTDTQYF.

This clone has a handful of counts. CDR3 in amino acids: CASRRQTNYGYTF. CDR3 sequence (DNA): TGTGCCAGCAGGCGGCAAACTAACTATGGCTACACCTTC. The J gene is TRBJ1-2, the V gene TRBV6-6; D call uncertain. The CDR3 sequence is 13 residues long. The germline CDR1 and CDR2 sequences are MNHNY and SVGAGI (reference sequence). Trimming stripped 6 bases from V and 0 bases from J, with 8 bases between.

V gene TRBV30 combines with J gene TRBJ2-5; 7 bases line up with TRBD1. CDR3 length: 13 residues. The junction had 3 bases not matched to a gene; V was cut back by 0 bases and J by 5 bases. Germline-derived CDR1 and CDR2 are GTSNPN and SVGIG (reference sequence). CDR3: CAWSVKGAETQYF. CDR3 nucleotides: TGTGCCTGGAGTGTGAAGGGGGCGGAGACCCAGTACTTC.

V and J are TRBV5-5 and TRBJ2-7; D possibly uses TRBD1 or TRBD2 (5 bases each). CDR1 is SGHKS, CDR2 YYEKEE, per germline (reference sequence). This CDR3 is 13 amino acids long. V shed 2 bases and J shed 6 bases, with 12 bases lying between them. CDR3 amino acids: CASSFVGVSEQYF. CDR3 coding DNA: TGTGCCAGCAGCTTCGTGGGGGTAAGCGAGCAGTACTTC. The full variable domain, its missing parts supplied by reference TRBV5-5 and TRBJ2-7, is DAGVTQSPTHLIKTRGQQVTLRCSPISGHKSVSWYQQVLGQGPQFIFQYYEKEERGRGNFPDRFSARQFPNYSSELNVNALLLGDSALYLCASSFVGVSEQYFGPGTRLTVT.

As DNA, the CDR3 is TGTGCCAGCAGTTCACCGGACAGGGGAGCTAACTATGGCTACACCTTC. Protein sequence: CASSSPDRGANYGYTF. The chain joins TRBV5-6 to TRBJ1-2, with 9 positions matching TRBD1. Germline V gene sequence: CDR1 SGHDT, CDR2 YYEEEE. CDR3 length: 16 amino acids. V was pared by 5 bases and J by 0 bases, with 8 bases of the junction left unmatched.

The V gene is TRBV4-1, the J gene TRBJ1-6, with 7 bases that match TRBD1. Losses at the gene ends were 4 bases for V and 1 base for J; bases not matched to a gene: 13. Germline CDR1 and CDR2: MGHRA and YSYEKL. The CDR3 contains 19 residues. The CDR3 here is CASSRGTQGGFSYNSPLHF. The CDR3 nucleotides read TGCGCCAGCAGCCGCGGGACCCAGGGGGGCTTTTCCTATAATTCACCCCTCCACTTT.

The rearrangement uses TRBV28 and TRBJ1-4; no definite D call. Germline V gene sequence: CDR1 MDHEN, CDR2 SYDVKM. CDR3 length equals 10 residues. The V end was cut by 8 bases, the J end by 13 bases, with 11 bases between. The DNA of the CDR3 is TGTGCCAGCGGAGAGGGTGGACTGTTTTTT. It encodes CASGEGGLFF.

V and J are TRBV20-1 and TRBJ1-1; no clear D. Trimming shortened V by 6 bases and J by 5 bases, and 10 bases separated the two germline ends. CDR1 is DFQATT, CDR2 SNEGSKA, per germline (reference sequence). This CDR3 is built from 11 residues. The DNA of the CDR3 is TGCAGTGCCTTGGGCTTGACTGAAGCTTTCTTT. Translated: CSALGLTEAFF.

This rearrangement joins TRBV5-1 to TRBJ2-7; D is perhaps TRBD1 (6 bases). Germline assignment: CDR1 SGHRS and CDR2 YFSETQ. This CDR3 region has 15 residues. The V and J ends lost 2 bases and 6 bases respectively, with 18 bases between them. Here the CDR3 reads CASSFYGGHETEQYF. As DNA, the CDR3 is TGCGCCAGCAGCTTTTATGGGGGCCACGAAACCGAGCAGTACTTC.

The chain recombines TRBV6-5 with TRBJ1-3, with TRBD1 matching 8 bases. The CDR3 covers 14 residues. Germline V gene sequence: CDR1 MNHEY, CDR2 SVGAGI. V trimming: 8 bases; J trimming: 3 bases; junction bases outside the gene matches: 6. The CDR3 sequence is CASLRGRSGNTIYF. CDR3 sequence (DNA): TGTGCCAGCCTCAGGGGGCGAAGTGGAAACACCATATATTTT.

The chain combines TRBV12-3 or TRBV12-4 with TRBJ2-1; 9 bases line up with TRBD2. V lost 6 bases to trimming and J lost 9 bases; unmatched junction nucleotides: 6. This CDR3 is built from 13 residues. The CDR3 region is CASRIAGASEQFF. In nucleotides, the CDR3 is TGTGCCAGCAGGATAGCGGGAGCGAGTGAGCAGTTCTTC.

This chain links TRBV9 with TRBJ2-7; 7 nucleotides align to TRBD1. Germline V gene lookup returns CDR1 SGDLS and CDR2 YYNGEE. The CDR3 has 12 residues. After removal of 4 bases from V and 4 bases from J, the junction contained 2 bases not matched to a gene. The CDR3 DNA sequence: TGTGCCAGCAGCCTGACAGGGTACGAGCAGTACTTC. It codes for CASSLTGYEQYF.

The V call is TRBV3-1 (or the pseudogene TRBV3-2), the J call TRBJ2-3; weak D call: TRBD2 (5 bases). This CDR3 comprises 16 residues. V lost 1 base to trimming and J lost 2 bases, with 13 bases between them. Germline V CDR1 and CDR2: LGHDT, YNNKEL (reference sequence). This chain's CDR3 is CASSQGGLGYTDTQYF. The CDR3 nucleotides are TGTGCCAGCAGCCAAGGCGGACTGGGTTACACAGATACGCAGTATTTT.

The chain combines TRBV6-2 or TRBV6-3 with TRBJ2-6; the D gene is possibly TRBD2 (7 bases). The V gene lost 2 bases and the J gene lost 4 bases, with 9 bases spanning the gap. The CDR3 contains 15 residues. Germline loops: CDR1 MNHEY, CDR2 SVGEGT. CDR3 protein: CASSYGGAGANVLTF. The DNA of the CDR3 is TGTGCCAGCAGTTACGGGGGGGCCGGGGCCAACGTCCTGACTTTC.

The chain uses TRBV7-2 and TRBJ2-7; the match to TRBD1 covers 8 bases. Germline V gene data show CDR1 as SGHTA and CDR2 as FQGNSA. The ends lost 5 bases at V and 4 bases at J; junction bases unmatched: 10. The CDR3 spans 15 residues. CDR3 loop: CASSERTGTGYEQYF. CDR3 bases: TGTGCCAGCAGCGAAAGGACAGGGACGGGTTACGAGCAGTACTTC. Based on the CDR3 plus reference TRBV7-2 and TRBJ2-7, the full variable domain is GAGVSQSPSNKVTEKGKDVELRCDPISGHTALYWYRQSLGQGLEFLIYFQGNSAPDKSGLPSDRFSAERTGGSVSTLTIQRTQQEDSAVYLCASSERTGTGYEQYFGPGTRLTVT.

This clone is a singleton in its sample. The gene calls are TRBV27 and TRBJ2-7, with 7 bases matching TRBD1. V lost 2 bases to trimming and J lost 3 bases; unmatched junction nucleotides: 1. The germline gives CDR1 MNHEY, CDR2 SMNVEV (reference sequence). This CDR3 is 13 amino acids long. CDR3 DNA: TGTGCCAGCAGTTTAGGGACAGACTACGAGCAGTACTTC. Translated, it gives CASSLGTDYEQYF.

As to this clone: This sample also contains other DNA sequences that code for the same CDR3. The gene calls are TRBV28 and TRBJ1-2, with D hard to call. This CDR3 spans 14 amino acids. Trimming removed 3 bases from V and 4 bases from J, with 12 bases in between. CDR1 and CDR2 from the germline V gene are MDHEN and SYDVKM. CDR3 protein: CASSFPGMGYGYTF. CDR3 nucleotides: TGTGCCAGCAGTTTTCCCGGGATGGGCTATGGCTACACCTTC.

The rearrangement joins TRBV6-2 or TRBV6-3 to TRBJ1-2; D is ambiguous. This CDR3 is built from 18 residues. Germline V CDR1 and CDR2: MNHEY, SVGEGT. Trimming pared 6 bases from V and 0 bases from J, leaving 23 bases between. CDR3 sequence reads: CASSYISPSKASNYGYTF. CDR3 in DNA: TGTGCCAGCAGCTATATATCTCCCTCGAAGGCGTCTAACTATGGCTACACCTTC.

CDR3 in DNA: TGCGCCAGCAGCTCCTTCGGGCAGCTCTCCTACGAGCAGTACTTC. This translates into CASSSFGQLSYEQYF. The chain has TRBV5-1 and TRBJ2-7; no reliable D call. The CDR3 length is 15 residues. V was clipped by 3 bases and J by 0 bases, with 13 bases between them. The germline CDR1 and CDR2 sequences are SGHRS and YFSETQ.

The chain combines TRBV14 with TRBJ1-4; TRBD1 aligns across 8 bases. The CDR3 consists of 15 residues. J lost 1 base, V lost 4 bases, and 2 bases had no gene match. CDR1 and CDR2 from the germline V gene are SGHDN and FVKESK. The CDR3 DNA reads as TGTGCCAGCAGCCGCGGACAGGGAACTAATGAAAAACTGTTTTTT. Translated: CASSRGQGTNEKLFF.

The chain joins TRBV5-4 to TRBJ2-3; TRBD2 is a possible D gene (6 bases). Germline values: CDR1 SGHNT, CDR2 YYREEE (reference sequence). This CDR3 is built from 15 residues. V was shortened by 0 bases and J by 2 bases, with 10 bases between the two germline ends. The chain's CDR3 is CASSLDGGFTDTQYF. The CDR3 nucleotides are TGTGCCAGCAGCTTGGACGGGGGTTTCACAGATACGCAGTATTTT.

The V and J genes are TRBV28 and TRBJ2-7; tentatively, D is TRBD1 (6 bases). Per germline, CDR1 MDHEN and CDR2 SYDVKM. V lost 3 bases to trimming and J lost 1 base, with 10 bases between them. The CDR3 runs to 14 residues. CDR3 residues: CASSFPGQSYEQYF. The CDR3 DNA reads as TGTGCCAGCAGTTTCCCTGGACAGTCCTACGAGCAGTACTTC.

The rearrangement uses TRBV7-9 and TRBJ1-3, with D unclear. This CDR3 is 14 amino acids long. Trimming took 5 bases from V and 0 from J, leaving 8 bases between them. Germline CDR1 is SEHNR and CDR2 is FQNEAQ (reference sequence). CDR3 DNA sequence: TGTGCCAGCAGCCCGACAAACTCTGGAAACACCATATATTTT. It codes for CASSPTNSGNTIYF.

This clone was recorded only once. CDR3 sequence (DNA): TGTGCCAGCAGCCAAGATCTGGTGGTGAACACCGGGGAGCTGTTTTTT. Its protein product is CASSQDLVVNTGELFF. The rearrangement joins TRBV4-2 to TRBJ2-2; no reliable D call. Germline lookup yields CDR1 LGHNA and CDR2 YNFKEQ. V was cut by 0 bases and J by 1 base, with 9 bases left in between. This CDR3 comprises 16 residues.

The chain links TRBV5-4 to TRBJ2-7; 14 bases match TRBD2. Germline CDR1 is SGHNT and CDR2 is YYREEE (reference sequence). J lost 9 bases, V lost 0 bases, and 8 bases had no gene match. The CDR3 is 16 amino acids. In DNA, the CDR3 is TGTGCCAGCAGCTTGGACCCGGGACTAGCGGGAGAGGGGCAGTACTTC. Amino acids: CASSLDPGLAGEGQYF.